This TCR beta chain was found in a study of T cells in localized non-small cell lung cancer. Findings and caveats of the study: Clonality of T cells reached its maximum in uninvolved adjacent lung, surpassing tumor. Detection in adjacent lung was observed for a median around 50 of the top 100 tumor clones.

Germline CDR1 and CDR2: SGDLS and YYNGEE. V dropped 0 bases and J dropped 4 bases, with 8 bases sitting between them. CDR3 length: 14 amino acids. Worth noting for this clone: Its antigen is still unknown.

The data were produced by immunoSEQ multiplex PCR, yet TCRdb's version contains in-frame clones alone and is incomplete. The repertoire includes about 2,500 clones, around a quarter of them detected once, and more than 7.5% sits in the top ten. The chain employs TRBV9 and TRBJ1-3; no clear D gene. This TCR derives from a man aged 35-75 years with stage I lung adenocarcinoma. Here the sequenced sample was normal lung tissue next to the tumor, taken before any cancer treatment. CDR3 sequence reads: CASSVGVGGNTIYF. In DNA form, the CDR3 reads TGTGCCAGCAGCGTAGGAGTGGGGGGAAACACCATATATTTT.